This passage covers 5 T cell receptor beta chains from one sample sequenced in a study of blood T cell repertoires in COVID-19. Method: immunoSEQ multiplex PCR; TCRdb's copy keeps in-frame clones and lacks some. The data contain 200,000 to 300,000 clones, roughly 83% of them singletons. The sequenced sample was PBMCs or T cells enriched from blood (not recorded which). The receptors come from a woman aged 45-60 years who had recovered from COVID-19.

The rearrangement uses TRBV20-1 and TRBJ2-3; 7 nucleotides line up with TRBD2. CDR1 is DFQATT and CDR2 is SNEGSKA in the germline V gene (reference sequence). This CDR3 has 10 residues. J was trimmed by 8 bases and V by 6 bases; bases with no gene match: 2. The CDR3 DNA sequence: TGCAGTGCCGCTAGCGGTACGCAGTATTTT. This encodes CSAASGTQYF.

The chain combines TRBV30 with TRBJ2-1; possible D gene TRBD2, 6 bases. Germline CDR1 reads GTSNPN; CDR2 reads SVGIG (reference sequence). The CDR3 has 11 amino acids. V shed 4 bases and J shed 16 bases, with 17 bases lying between them. The DNA of the CDR3 is TGTGCCTGGATACTCGGTACGGGGGTTTTCTTC. This codes for CAWILGTGVFF.

J is TRBJ1-6 and V is TRBV27, with D perhaps matching TRBD1 (6 bases). V was pared by 5 bases and J by 8 bases, with 13 bases between. The CDR3 is made up of 14 amino acids. CDR1 and CDR2 from the germline V gene are MNHEY and SMNVEV (reference sequence). For the CDR3, the DNA is TGTGCCAGCAGTCCTAACAGGGTTGATTCACCCCTCCACTTT. Its protein is CASSPNRVDSPLHF.

The chain links TRBV5-4 to TRBJ1-6, with 7 bases that match TRBD1. Germline V gene data show CDR1 as SGHNT and CDR2 as YYREEE (reference sequence). Germline trimming cut 2 bases from V and 9 bases from J; bases unmatched to any gene: 5. The CDR3 spans 14 residues. The CDR3 nucleotides read TGTGCCAGCAGCTTATCAGGGGGGATTTCACCCCTCCACTTT. Its protein product is CASSLSGGISPLHF. The whole variable domain, filled in from reference TRBV5-4 and TRBJ1-6, reads ETGVTQSPTHLIKTRGQQVTLRCSSQSGHNTVSWYQQALGQGPQFIFQYYREEENGRGNFPPRFSGLQFPNYSSELNVNALELDDSALYLCASSLSGGISPLHFGNGTRLTVT.

In its sample, this clone was seen a few times. The chain uses TRBV11-3 and TRBJ2-3, with a tentative D call TRBD2 (7 bases). Germline V lookup: CDR1 SGHNT, CDR2 YENEEA. V was trimmed by 5 bases and J by 5 bases, leaving 11 bases between them. The length of the CDR3 is 13 residues. CDR3 DNA sequence: TGTGCCAGCAGCGGGGGGGCCGTAGATACGCAGTATTTT. Translation: CASSGGAVDTQYF.